The rows below give T cell receptor beta chains drawn from one sample of a study of OX40 agonist ivuxolimab in advanced cancers. Sequenced by immunoSEQ multiplex PCR; TCRdb stores in-frame clones only, minus some. The sample shows about 67,000 clones, around 84% of them seen only once. The sample consisted of CD4+ or CD8+ T cells sorted from blood, taken in a trial of the OX40 agonist ivuxolimab. The source of these receptors is an adult with an advanced solid tumor such as melanoma, head and neck, liver or kidney cancer. The CDR3 runs from the conserved cysteine through the conserved F or W.

v_gene	len	j_gene	CDR3aa
TRBV19	13	TRBJ1-1	CASSPEVQAEAFF
TRBV7-9	14	TRBJ2-7	CASSFSDRGYEQYF
TRBV7-3	13	TRBJ2-1	CASSSREPNEQFF
TRBV19	15	TRBJ1-2	CASSQPGRGSYGYTF
TRBV5-5	16	TRBJ2-7	CASSLGTSGRMYEQYF
TRBV19	14	TRBJ1-5	CASSIGYGARPQHF
TRBV18	16	TRBJ2-7	CASSPPSTGFSYEQYF
TRBV6-6	12	TRBJ1-5	CASRQGDQPQHF
TRBV19	17	TRBJ2-1	CASSASPSGGAYNEQFF
TRBV6-5	15	TRBJ1-6	CASSFRTIRNSPLHF
TRBV7-9	12	TRBJ1-4	CASSLVSEKLFF
TRBV12-5	11	TRBJ2-2	CASGLGGELFF
TRBV27	13	TRBJ2-7	CASSRQGDYEQYF
TRBV7-2	14	TRBJ2-5	CASIRDPGQETQYF
TRBV5-1	16	TRBJ2-5	CASSSRGAGTQETQYF
TRBV5-4	17	TRBJ2-3	CASSLGASGRLTDTQYF
TRBV4-2	15	TRBJ1-5	CASSQDGQRHQPQHF
TRBV6-5	15	TRBJ2-1	CASSSSGGWYNEQFF
TRBV4-1	19	TRBJ2-7	CASSQGGLAGGRGSYEQYF
TRBV30	15	TRBJ1-5	CAWKGRGAGSQPQHF
TRBV5-5	16	TRBJ2-7	CASSLGLRGFGGEQYF
TRBV9	17	TRBJ2-4	CASSVGGQGAAKNIQYF
TRBV27	15	TRBJ2-3	CASSPSGTGADTQYF
TRBV18	14	TRBJ2-2	CASSPRTLTGELFF
TRBV10-3	15	TRBJ2-7	CAISEEGQGIYEQYF
TRBV5-4	15	TRBJ1-2	CASSFSRGDFYGYTF
TRBV5-1	12	TRBJ2-3	CASSLGGDTQYF
TRBV9	13	TRBJ2-1	CASSVDNNNEQFF
TRBV10-1	13	TRBJ1-2	CASSRDRGYGYTF
TRBV11-3	14	TRBJ1-4	CASTWGQANEKLFF
TRBV5-4	18	TRBJ2-6	CASSWNRGRDSGANVLTF
TRBV10-3	15	TRBJ2-1	CAIREAGGSYNEQFF
TRBV5-5	15	TRBJ1-6	CASSLEEGSYSPLHF
TRBV5-1	14	TRBJ1-1	CASSSSRGQTEAFF
TRBV2	14	TRBJ1-5	CASSRDRGHQPQHF
TRBV7-2	13	TRBJ1-2	CASTTGPNYGYTF
TRBV7-2	15	TRBJ1-2	CASSLVGEGANGYTF
TRBV2	18	TRBJ1-4	CASSARGGAGTQNEKLFF
TRBV4-2	12	TRBJ1-4	CASSRSDEKLFF
TRBV18	14	TRBJ1-4	CASSPTGSNEKLFF
TRBV7-9	13	TRBJ1-5	CASSLAGGEPQHF
TRBV7-2	13	TRBJ2-3	CASTYRGTDTQYF
TRBV19	15	TRBJ1-5	CASSILRGKAQPQHF
TRBV7-9	15	TRBJ1-6	CASSFSGQGYSPLHF
TRBV5-1	17	TRBJ2-6	CASSYSTGMAGANVLTF
TRBV20-1	11	TRBJ2-1	CSASRGHEQFF
TRBV5-5	14	TRBJ2-7	CASSRRDRGDEQYF
TRBV5-4	13	TRBJ1-5	CASSKNSNQPQHF
TRBV6-5	15	TRBJ1-1	CASSPAGTGVSEAFF